This T cell receptor (beta chain) was profiled in a study of T cell responses to AZD1222 COVID-19 vaccine. About this clone: What it binds is unknown.

Study-wide results and limits: Donors were chiefly white British, with a greater number of females, and clonal diversity was perhaps underestimated. Among AZD1222 vaccinees, only six or seven were seropositive at baseline. Across spike, vaccine-associated CD4 TCRs were found, dominant at 160-218 and 743-854. Rises in breadth and depth of Spike-specific TCRs came after two AZD1222 doses.

This table comes from immunoSEQ multiplex PCR, and its TCRdb copy is limited to in-frame clones, with some not included. The sample contains 120,000 to 150,000 clones, nearly 90% of which appear only once. Trimming took 1 base from V and 5 from J, leaving 3 bases between them. This CDR3 has 12 residues. The germline gives CDR1 SGDLS, CDR2 YYNGEE. V gene TRBV9 combines with J gene TRBJ2-2, with D unresolved. Sequenced material: peripheral blood, taken 28 days after the second dose of the MenACWY control vaccine. The receptor was isolated from an adult who received the MenACWY meningococcal vaccine as a control. The CDR3 DNA follows: TGTGCCAGCAGCGTACTTACCGGGGAGCTGTTTTTT. This gives the protein CASSVLTGELFF.